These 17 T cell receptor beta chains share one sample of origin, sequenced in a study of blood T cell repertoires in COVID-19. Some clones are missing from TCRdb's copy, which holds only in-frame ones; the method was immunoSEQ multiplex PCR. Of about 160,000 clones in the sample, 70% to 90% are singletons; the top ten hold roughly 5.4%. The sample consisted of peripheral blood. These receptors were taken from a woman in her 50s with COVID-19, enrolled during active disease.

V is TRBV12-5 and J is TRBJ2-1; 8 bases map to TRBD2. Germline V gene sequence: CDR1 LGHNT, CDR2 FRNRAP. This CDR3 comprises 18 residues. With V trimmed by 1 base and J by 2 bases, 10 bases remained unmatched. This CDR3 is CASGLAIGGGRPYNEQFF. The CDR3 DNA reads TGTGCTAGTGGTTTGGCCATCGGGGGGGGTAGGCCCTACAATGAGCAGTTCTTC.

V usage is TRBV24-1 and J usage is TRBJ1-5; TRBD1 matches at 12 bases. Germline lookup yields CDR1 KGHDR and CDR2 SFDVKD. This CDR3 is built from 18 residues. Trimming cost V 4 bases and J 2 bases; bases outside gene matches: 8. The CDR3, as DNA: TGTGCCACCAGTGAGCCCCGGGACAGGGGGCTTGGCAATCAGCCCCAGCATTTT. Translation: CATSEPRDRGLGNQPQHF.

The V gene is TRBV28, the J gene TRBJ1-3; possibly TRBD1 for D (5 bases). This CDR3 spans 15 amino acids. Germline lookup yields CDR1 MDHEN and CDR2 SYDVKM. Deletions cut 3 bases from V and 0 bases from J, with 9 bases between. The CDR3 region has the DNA TGTGCCAGCAGTTTGGGGCAGAGCTCTGGAAACACCATATATTTT. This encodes CASSLGQSSGNTIYF.

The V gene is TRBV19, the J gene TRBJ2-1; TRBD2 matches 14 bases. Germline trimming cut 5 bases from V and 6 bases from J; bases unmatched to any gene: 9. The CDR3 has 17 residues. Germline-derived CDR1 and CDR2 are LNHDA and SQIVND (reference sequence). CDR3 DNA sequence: TGTGCCAGTAGTCCTCCGGGACTAGCGGGGGTGGGCAATGAGCAGTTCTTC. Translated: CASSPPGLAGVGNEQFF.

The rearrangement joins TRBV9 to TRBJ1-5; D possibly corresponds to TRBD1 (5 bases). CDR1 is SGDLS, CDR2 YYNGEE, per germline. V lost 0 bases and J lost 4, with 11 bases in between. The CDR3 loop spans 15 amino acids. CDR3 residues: CASSVGQGYNQPQHF. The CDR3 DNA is TGTGCCAGCAGCGTAGGGCAGGGATATAATCAGCCCCAGCATTTT.

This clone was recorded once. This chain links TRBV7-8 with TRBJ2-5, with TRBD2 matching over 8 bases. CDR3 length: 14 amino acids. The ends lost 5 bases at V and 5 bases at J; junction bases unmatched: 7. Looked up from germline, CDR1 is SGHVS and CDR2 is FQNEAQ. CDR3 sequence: CASSAGTSSETQYF. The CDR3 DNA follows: TGTGCCAGCAGCGCGGGGACTAGTAGTGAGACCCAGTACTTC.

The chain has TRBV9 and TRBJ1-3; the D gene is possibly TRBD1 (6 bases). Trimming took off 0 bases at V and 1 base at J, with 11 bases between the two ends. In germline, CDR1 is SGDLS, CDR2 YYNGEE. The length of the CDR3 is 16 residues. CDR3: CASSVAGTISGNTIYF. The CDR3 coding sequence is TGTGCCAGCAGCGTAGCGGGGACAATATCTGGAAACACCATATATTTT.

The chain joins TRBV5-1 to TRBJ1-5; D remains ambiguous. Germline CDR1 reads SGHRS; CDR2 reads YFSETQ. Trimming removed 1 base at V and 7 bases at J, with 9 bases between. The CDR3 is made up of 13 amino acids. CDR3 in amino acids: CASSLSSGQPQHF. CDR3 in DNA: TGCGCCAGCAGCTTGTCGTCCGGGCAGCCCCAGCATTTT.

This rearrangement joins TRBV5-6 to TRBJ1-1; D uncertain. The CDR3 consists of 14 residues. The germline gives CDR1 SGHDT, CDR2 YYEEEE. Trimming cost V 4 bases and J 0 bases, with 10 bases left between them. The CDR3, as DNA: TGTGCCAGCAGCCCAAGCGAGATGAACACTGAAGCTTTCTTT. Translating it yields CASSPSEMNTEAFF.

The DNA for the CDR3 is TGCGCCAGCACGTTCACAGAGGGCCTAGTGAATACGCAGTATTTT. It encodes CASTFTEGLVNTQYF. The chain combines TRBV5-1 with TRBJ2-3; the D gene is possibly TRBD2 (5 bases). This CDR3 contains 15 residues. Deletions cut 6 bases from V and 7 bases from J, with 21 bases between. Looked up from germline, CDR1 is SGHRS and CDR2 is YFSETQ.

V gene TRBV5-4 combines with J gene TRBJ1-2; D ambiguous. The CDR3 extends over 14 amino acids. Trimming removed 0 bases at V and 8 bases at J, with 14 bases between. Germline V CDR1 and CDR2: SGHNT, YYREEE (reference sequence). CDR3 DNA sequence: TGTGCCAGCAGCTTGGCCTACGGTGGGCTCGGCTACACCTTC. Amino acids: CASSLAYGGLGYTF.

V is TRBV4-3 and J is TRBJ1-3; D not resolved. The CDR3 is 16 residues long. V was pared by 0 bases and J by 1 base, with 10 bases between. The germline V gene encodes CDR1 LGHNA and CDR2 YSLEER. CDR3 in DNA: TGCGCCAGCAGCCAAGATGTGGGCTTATCTGGAAACACCATATATTTT. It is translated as CASSQDVGLSGNTIYF.

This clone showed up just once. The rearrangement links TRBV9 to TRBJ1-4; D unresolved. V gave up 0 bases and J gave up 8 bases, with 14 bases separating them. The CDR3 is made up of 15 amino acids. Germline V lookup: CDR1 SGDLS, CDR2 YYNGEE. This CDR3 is CASSVGTENREKLFF. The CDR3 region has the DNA TGTGCCAGCAGCGTAGGAACAGAGAATAGGGAAAAACTGTTTTTT.

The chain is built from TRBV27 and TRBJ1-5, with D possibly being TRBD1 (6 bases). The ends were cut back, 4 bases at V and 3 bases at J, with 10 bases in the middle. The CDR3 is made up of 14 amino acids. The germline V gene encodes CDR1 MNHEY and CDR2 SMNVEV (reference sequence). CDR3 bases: TGTGCCAGCAGTTCGACAGGCCACAATCAGCCCCAGCATTTT. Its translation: CASSSTGHNQPQHF.

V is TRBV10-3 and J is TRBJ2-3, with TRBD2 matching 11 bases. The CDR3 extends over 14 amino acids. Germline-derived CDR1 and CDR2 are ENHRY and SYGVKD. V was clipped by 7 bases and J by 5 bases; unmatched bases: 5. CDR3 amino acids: CAINSGGAKDTQYF. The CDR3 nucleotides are TGTGCCATCAATAGCGGGGGGGCCAAAGATACGCAGTATTTT.

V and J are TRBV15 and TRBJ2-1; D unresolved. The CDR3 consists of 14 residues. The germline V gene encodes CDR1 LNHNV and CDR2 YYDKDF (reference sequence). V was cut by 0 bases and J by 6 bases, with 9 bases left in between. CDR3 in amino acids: CATSRDAASNEQFF. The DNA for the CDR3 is TGTGCCACCAGCAGAGATGCGGCTAGCAATGAGCAGTTCTTC.

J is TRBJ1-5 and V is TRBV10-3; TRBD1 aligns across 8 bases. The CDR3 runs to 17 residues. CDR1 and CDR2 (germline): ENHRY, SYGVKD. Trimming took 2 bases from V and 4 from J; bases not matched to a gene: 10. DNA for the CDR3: TGTGCCATCAGTGAGGGAGACAGGGGAAGTTATAATCAGCCCCAGCATTTT. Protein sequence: CAISEGDRGSYNQPQHF.